The T cell receptor (beta chain) under discussion was sequenced for a study of T cells in Graves' hyperthyroidism and ophthalmopathy (dated by TCRdb to about 2019). For the study in its entirety: Peripheral blood samples were taken at initial diagnosis, before any treatment was given. The paper reports TCR Vbeta CDR3 sequencing of approximately 140 peripheral blood samples: some 41 ophthalmopathy, under 85 hyperthyroidism and about 17 progressor patients. The approximately 100 discovery patients were randomly divided into training and test sets at a 7:3 ratio. In more than 5 Graves' hyperthyroidism patients, the study also compared T-cell repertoires from thyroid tissue with T-cell repertoires from blood. TCR V-J signatures able to tell the groups apart were searched for in a discovery cohort of 100 patients, of whom under 45 had Graves' ophthalmopathy and about 60 had stable Graves' hyperthyroidism. Prospective prediction of ophthalmopathy was tested in an independent validation cohort of approximately 18 hyperthyroidism patients and some 17 patients who later progressed to ophthalmopathy. After blood sampling, hyperthyroidism patients were treated with methimazole at a starting dose of 30 mg daily, and ophthalmopathy patients were treated with high-dose intravenous methylprednisolone.

TCR beta CDR3 regions were amplified from RNA transcripts. The first round of RT-PCR for the TCR CDR3 was performed with the HTBI primer set and the Qiagen OneStep RT-PCR kit. A second multiplex PCR round built the libraries, followed by size selection and purification. Paired-end sequencing of the libraries was performed with 100 bp reads on an Illumina HiSeq2000. In the authors' own workflow: SOAPnuke was used to process the raw data, throwing out any read that contained adapters or uncalled bases, had a mean Phred below 15, or lacked an exact constant-primer or identifier match. COPE v1.2.5 was used to merge the high-quality paired reads, and each unique nucleotide sequence was defined as a clonotype. MiTCR v1.1 was used to align clonotypes to the IMGT TRBV, TRBD and TRBJ reference segments. The analysis was restricted to V-J combinations with a frequency above 0.0001, which together covered 99% to 99.2% of the repertoires. A TCS score was defined as the ratio of F50 (clonal expansion) to E x V (chaos), with BLOSUM62-based TCRdist applied between CDR3 peptides within each V-J. Welch's t-statistics and random forest reduced around 550 V-J features to fewer than 15, which were used in a naive Bayes classifier (R e1071). Using fastp trimming at Q25 and MiXCR clonotype assembly, TCRdb reanalyzed the public sequencing data and kept in-frame beta chains. Every CDR3 protein is listed once, alongside the most common genes and DNA of its rows. TCRdb, rather than the study authors, made the V and J calls. This sample holds about 360,000 distinct CDR3 sequences; roughly 14% were observed only once. The top ten clones comprise roughly 20% of the sample.

As to this clonotype: It has no known antigen specificity. Per-base qualities were not stored, and no clone one base away is much larger.

Hyperthyroidism patients were newly diagnosed, with disease duration under 2 months, and aged 18 to 65 years. Any patient with an uncontrolled infection, another autoimmune disease, pregnancy or lactation was excluded. Diagnoses were established on the basis of clinical symptoms, serum thyroxine and TRAb, thyroid ultrasound, and orbital computed tomography. Blood from progressor patients was collected at the time of first diagnosis with hyperthyroidism, before any ophthalmopathy symptoms had appeared. Ficoll-Paque density gradient centrifugation was used to isolate PBMCs from 10 ml of fresh peripheral blood. Progressor patients were defined as those initially diagnosed with Graves' hyperthyroidism in whom ophthalmopathy developed during follow-up. Total RNA was extracted using Trizol reagent, and RNA quality was assessed on an Agilent 2100 Bioanalyzer. Here is what the overall study found, with its caveats: Blood samples also contained most of the expanded thyroid clonotypes (frequency above 0.001), which suggests that blood repertoires may reflect thyroid immune responses. A model built on a 13 V-J signature distinguished ophthalmopathy from stable hyperthyroidism, reaching over 85% sensitivity and around 81% specificity in cross-validation and 80%/75% in testing. In validation, the model predicted progression to ophthalmopathy with about 71% sensitivity and over 72% specificity, a median of 6.5 months before onset. No statistical method was used to set the sample size in advance, and investigators knew the group allocation.

The CDR1 and CDR2 encoded by the germline V gene (reference sequence) are DFQATT and SNEGSKA. V gives up 3 bases and J gives up 7 bases, and the segment between their germline ends measures 10 bases. The CDR3 starts with the cysteine, ends with the phenylalanine, and has 11 residues. Here the CDR3 DNA is all that survives: 33 bases in frame from base 1. Material: blood. This clonotype was obtained from a man in his thirties or forties with Graves' hyperthyroidism that later progressed to Graves' ophthalmopathy. The V and J genes are TRBV20-1 and TRBJ2-7, with no confident D gene call. The DNA sequence is TGCAGTGCTAGGGTTAGTGGGGAGCAGTACTTC. It translates as CSARVSGEQYF.